This entry concerns a single T cell receptor beta chain. The specificity of this receptor is unknown. Nothing much larger sits one base from this clone, and base qualities are not available. To prepare the library, the immunoSEQ multiplex PCR assay was applied. TCRdb limited this immuneACCESS table to in-frame rearrangements with V and J called. A share of clones is missing; checked studies link under half to unresolved V genes, and the rest is unexplained. The sample records just under 60,000 clones, more than 90% of which are singletons. The top ten clonotypes cover roughly 1.6% of the sample. The data originate from a study of control samples from healthy donors and cancer patients (dated by TCRdb to about 2020). The cysteine opens and the phenylalanine closes a CDR3 of 16 amino acids. Only CDR3 DNA is held: 48 bases, read in frame from base 1. Germline trimming amounts to 1 base on V and 1 base on J, with 4 as the count of junction bases outside the gene matches. The germline V gene encodes CDR1 SEHNR and CDR2 FQNEAQ (reference sequence).

Sequenced input: PBMCs. The chain joins TRBV7-9 to TRBJ2-3, with 8 central nucleotides matching TRBD1. The receptor was derived from a man aged 35 to 55 with colorectal cancer. For the CDR3, the sequence is CASSLESGQGTDTQYF. The nucleotides are TGTGCCAGCAGCTTAGAGTCGGGACAGGGCACAGATACGCAGTATTTT.